What follows is one TCR beta chain and its context. Antigen specificity is unknown. The sample originates from a study of cytomegalovirus exposure and HLA in healthy donors. Study results and limitations: Sequencing depth roughly uniform across donors was assumed in presence/absence analyses.

Each donor was healthy, and each was a bone marrow donor. 60 Vbeta and 13 Jbeta primers were used in PCR. Produced via immunoSEQ multiplex PCR; TCRdb's table is partial and in-frame only. Of under 130,000 clones in the sample, about 81% were seen once. V gave up 6 bases and J gave up 5 bases, with 19 bases separating them. CDR1 and CDR2 from the germline V gene are LNHNV and YYDKDF (reference sequence). This CDR3 contains 16 residues. The origin of this receptor is a young man in good health and CMV-seronegative. The chain carries TRBV15 and TRBJ2-2; tentatively, D is TRBD1 (5 bases). The sample was PBMCs. The CDR3 DNA is TGTGCCACCAGGCGTCGCTGGGGCCCCCCAACCGGGGAGCTGTTTTTT. Translating it yields CATRRRWGPPTGELFF.